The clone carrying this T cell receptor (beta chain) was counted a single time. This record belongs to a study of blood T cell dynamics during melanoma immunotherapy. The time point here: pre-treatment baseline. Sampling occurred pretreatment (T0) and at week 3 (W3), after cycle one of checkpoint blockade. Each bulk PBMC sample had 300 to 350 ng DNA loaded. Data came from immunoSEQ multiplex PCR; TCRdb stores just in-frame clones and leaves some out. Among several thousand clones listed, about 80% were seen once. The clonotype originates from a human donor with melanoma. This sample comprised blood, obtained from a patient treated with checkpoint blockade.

The DNA of the CDR3 is TGTGCCAGCAGTCAGACAGGCGGACATCACTATGGCTACACCTTC. Protein product: CASSQTGGHHYGYTF. The chain joins TRBV7-2 to TRBJ1-2, with D possibly matching TRBD1 (6 bases). Trimming left V 6 bases short and J 3 bases short, with 17 bases between. From germline, CDR1 is SGHTA and CDR2 FQGNSA. CDR3 size: 15 residues.